The next 13 T cell receptor beta chains were all read from a single sample in a study of blood T cell repertoires in COVID-19. The assay was immunoSEQ multiplex PCR, and TCRdb's table has in-frame clones only and misses some. Among 200,000 to 250,000 clones listed, roughly 89% were seen once. Material for sequencing was PBMCs or T cells enriched from blood (not recorded which). These TCRs come from a woman younger than 45 who had recovered from COVID-19.

The chain couples TRBV6-2 or TRBV6-3 to TRBJ2-7; D possibly corresponds to TRBD2 (6 bases). The CDR3 totals 14 residues. Germline loops: CDR1 MNHEY, CDR2 SVGEGT. V lost 2 bases and J lost 4, with 12 bases in between. CDR3 DNA sequence: TGTGCCAGCAGTTACCTAGCGAATTATTACGAGCAGTACTTC. Its translation: CASSYLANYYEQYF.

The genes are TRBV10-3 and TRBJ1-3, with D maybe TRBD1 (6 bases). Between the trimmed V and J ends, which lost 3 bases and 4 bases, there was a span of 10 bases. Germline CDR1 reads ENHRY; CDR2 reads SYGVKD. The CDR3 extends over 14 amino acids. The chain's CDR3 is CAISDTGSGNTIYF. The CDR3, as DNA: TGTGCCATCAGTGATACAGGGTCGGGAAACACCATATATTTT.

This clone appeared once. The rearrangement joins TRBV5-1 to TRBJ2-7; TRBD2 matches at 11 bases. Germline trimming cut 6 bases from V and 8 bases from J; bases unmatched to any gene: 13. Germline CDR1 is SGHRS and CDR2 is YFSETQ. The CDR3 length is 15 residues. The CDR3 loop reads CASTALTSGRTKQYF. CDR3 nucleotides: TGCGCCAGCACCGCCCTCACTAGCGGGAGAACAAAGCAGTACTTC. The full variable domain, in which reference TRBV5-1 and TRBJ2-7 provide the parts outside the CDR3, is KAGVTQTPRYLIKTRGQQVTLSCSPISGHRSVSWYQQTPGQGLQFLFEYFSETQRNKGNFPGRFSGRQFSNSRSEMNVSTLELGDSALYLCASTALTSGRTKQYFGPGTRLTVT.

The CDR3 DNA reads as TGTGCCAGCAGCAGGGAGGGGGGCTTATTACTGTTTTCTGAAGCTTTCTTT. Protein: CASSREGGLLLFSEAFF. The chain joins TRBV5-6 to TRBJ1-1; D possibly corresponds to TRBD1 (6 bases). Germline values: CDR1 SGHDT, CDR2 YYEEEE. Trimming took off 4 bases at V and 6 bases at J, with 25 bases between the two ends. The CDR3 is 17 residues long.

This clone was seen once. The sample holds other DNA sequences that translate to the same CDR3. The CDR3 DNA is TGTGCCAGCAGTGAAGCTCGGGGTCAGCCCCAGCATTTT. Translation gives CASSEARGQPQHF. The gene calls are TRBV6-1 and TRBJ1-5, with no clear D. Germline V lookup: CDR1 MNHNS, CDR2 SASEGT. CDR3 length: 13 amino acids. V lost 0 bases to trimming and J lost 6 bases, with 6 bases between them.

This rearrangement joins TRBV7-9 to TRBJ2-7; 7 nucleotides match TRBD1. This CDR3 spans 18 amino acids. V dropped 5 bases and J dropped 4; count of bases not matched to a gene: 20. The V gene's germline CDR1 is SEHNR and CDR2 FQNEAQ (reference sequence). As DNA, the CDR3 is TGTGCCAGCAGCCCCTACAAGGGACAGACCCTTCTGTGGTACGAGCAGTACTTC. This encodes CASSPYKGQTLLWYEQYF. Filled out from reference TRBV7-9 and TRBJ2-7, the complete variable domain reads DTGVSQNPRHKITKRGQNVTFRCDPISEHNRLYWYRQTLGQGPEFLTYFQNEAQLEKSRLLSDRFSAERPKGSFSTLEIQRTEQGDSAMYLCASSPYKGQTLLWYEQYFGPGTRLTVT.

V is TRBV28 and J is TRBJ2-7; 9 nucleotides align to TRBD1. The CDR3 is 13 residues long. Germline CDR1 MDHEN, CDR2 SYDVKM. The V segment lost 5 bases and the J segment 4 bases; nucleotides outside the gene matches: 3. The CDR3 spells CASSQGTGYEQYF. The CDR3 DNA follows: TGTGCCAGCAGTCAAGGGACAGGGTACGAGCAGTACTTC.

The chain links TRBV4-3 to TRBJ2-7; the match to TRBD2 covers 7 bases. This CDR3 comprises 15 residues. The V gene end was trimmed by 3 bases and the J gene end by 3 bases; junction bases not matched to a gene: 8. CDR1 and CDR2 from the germline V gene are LGHNA and YSLEER. In nucleotides, the CDR3 is TGCGCCAGCAGCCAGGGCTATGGGGACTACTACGAGCAGTACTTC. Its translation is CASSQGYGDYYEQYF.

The chain is built from TRBV24-1 and TRBJ1-4; 7 bases agree with TRBD1. J lost 3 bases, V lost 3 bases, and 0 bases had no gene match. This CDR3 is built from 14 residues. Germline V gene lookup returns CDR1 KGHDR and CDR2 SFDVKD. For the CDR3, the DNA is TGTGCCACCAGTGATGGGACAGCTAATGAAAAACTGTTTTTT. Translation: CATSDGTANEKLFF.

This sequence joins TRBV2 and TRBJ1-4; TRBD1 might be the D (5 bases). CDR3 length: 13 residues. Trimming cost V 4 bases and J 4 bases, with 7 bases left between them. The germline CDR1 and CDR2 sequences are SNHLY and FYNNEI. CDR3 in amino acids: CASSGQGNEKLFF. The CDR3, as DNA: TGTGCCAGCAGTGGCCAGGGTAATGAAAAACTGTTTTTT.

This clone was found once. The chain employs TRBV18 and TRBJ2-1, with 8 positions matching TRBD2. Germline CDR1 and CDR2: KGHSH and LQKENI. The CDR3 runs to 16 residues. The V gene end was trimmed by 2 bases and the J gene end by 6 bases; junction bases not matched to a gene: 9. Written as DNA, the CDR3 is TGTGCCAGCTCACCAGGGGTGGCGGGAGGAACCAATGAGCAGTTCTTC. Its translation is CASSPGVAGGTNEQFF. Full variable domain (missing parts from reference TRBV18 and TRBJ2-1): NAGVMQNPRHLVRRRGQEARLRCSPMKGHSHVYWYRQLPEEGLKFMVYLQKENIIDESGMPKERFSAEFPKEGPSILRIQQVVRGDSAAYFCASSPGVAGGTNEQFFGPGTRLTVL.

The chain combines TRBV4-2 with TRBJ2-7; the D gene is possibly TRBD1 (6 bases). V lost 1 base and J lost 3, with 13 bases in between. This CDR3 has 15 amino acids. The V gene's germline CDR1 is LGHNA and CDR2 YNFKEQ. The CDR3 DNA reads as TGTGCCAGCAGCCAAGCCATAGGACAGAACTACGAGCAGTACTTC. As protein: CASSQAIGQNYEQYF.

The chain links TRBV5-1 to TRBJ1-4; no definite D call. CDR1 is SGHRS, CDR2 YFSETQ, per germline. Trimming took off 0 bases at V and 8 bases at J, with 14 bases between the two ends. This CDR3 has 15 residues. The CDR3 nucleotides are TGCGCCAGCAGCTTGGCCCTAGGAGGGAGCGAAAAACTGTTTTTT. The encoded protein is CASSLALGGSEKLFF.